Described below is a single TCR beta chain sequence and its context. Its antigen is not yet known. Qualities for individual bases were not recorded, and no much larger clone is one base off. Healthy HIV-negative adults with no recently reported acute infections or vaccinations were included as donors. Every donor was a Caucasian adult residing in Nashville, Tennessee, USA. CD4+ T cells were enriched by magnetic negative selection; naive cells were then positively selected on CD45RA, and the negative fraction formed the memory subset. After blood collection by leukapheresis, PBMCs were isolated using Ficoll-Histopaque density gradient centrifugation and then cryopreserved in the vapor phase of liquid nitrogen. Analytical flow cytometry was used to check the purity and quantity of each magnetically sorted T cell population. From each sorted fraction, genomic DNA was isolated and quantified by UV absorbance on a Nanodrop 2000c.

This entry comes from a study of shared clonotypes between healthy human individuals (dated by TCRdb to about 2020). Background for the entire study: A couple of women and a few men aged 18 to 49 years were included in the cohort. Libraries were prepared and TCR repertoires were sequenced by different laboratories using diverse techniques, in order to increase sequencing depth and limit assay-specific biases. Per donor, leukapheresis produced somewhere between about 0.9 and 9.5 billion PBMCs. Per donor, three plates each were used for CD4 naive and CD4 memory, two for CD8 naive, and one for CD8 memory. Blood TCR repertoires of roughly 5 healthy adults were deeply sequenced to estimate repertoire size and the extent of clonotype sharing between individuals. Overall study outcomes, separate from this receptor: The small number of donors limited the genetic and exposure-history diversity represented. Compared with non-shared clonotypes, the clonotypes found in all four sorted-subset donors had higher generation probabilities. Naive subsets generally had larger estimated clonotype richness than memory subsets did. Sampling was restricted to blood, and TCR repertoires in tissues likely differ from the TCR repertoires found in blood. Pairwise subsampling indicated that sequencing depth was expected to affect the degree of clonotype sharing among donors. Approximately 5% of naive CD4, 3.5% of naive CD8, 2.3% of memory CD4, and over 0.35% of memory CD8 clonotypes were shared across a few donors. Incomplete sequencing was indicated by rarefaction of sorted-subset datasets, despite the large sequencing depth.

The junction carries 6 bases between V and J, which are trimmed by 0 bases and 8 bases respectively. The CDR3 covers 12 residues, taking in both the cysteine and the phenylalanine. The DNA shown is the 36-base CDR3, in frame from base 1. Using the deep immunoSEQ assay, multiplex PCR amplified TCR CDR3 regions from genomic DNA. Extracted genomic DNA from each cell subset was distributed evenly across all wells of several immunoSEQ 96-well plates, and each plate was treated as a replicate. For sorted subsets, each replicate PCR was loaded with around 220 ng genomic DNA, equivalent to approximately 33,000 T cell genomes. Purified libraries were measured with a Qubit 3.0 fluorometer, size-checked on a Bioanalyzer 2100, and measured again with the KAPA Library Quantification kit. Each immunoSEQ 96-well plate was sequenced on its own single-read 150-cycle Illumina NextSeq 550 flow cell. Regarding the original processing steps: Because only junctional sequences without quality scores were contained in the immunoSEQ output, filtering matching that applied to full-length reads could not be performed. To assign V/J genes and CDR3, sequences were annotated against IMGT germline references using PyIR, a Python wrapper for IgBLAST v1.9. Reads were removed for weak V/J assignments (E-value above 1e-6), missing CDR3, stop codons, out-of-frame junctions, or ambiguous translated residues. V3J clonotypes were defined as sequences sharing the same inferred V gene, J gene, and CDR3 amino acid sequence. Percentage overlap between repertoires was calculated by dividing the number of shared unique clonotypes by the size of the smaller repertoire. RTK rarefaction, the Chao1 estimator, and Recon v2.1 estimates of unobserved clonotypes were used to assess repertoire richness. For all TCRbeta clonotypes obtained by the gDNA method from several donors, generation probabilities were computed with OLGA. TCRdb took over this immuneACCESS table, retaining in-frame rearrangements with V and J assigned. Such tables are incomplete; in checked studies, under half of the missing clones stem from an unresolved V gene, and the remainder is unexplained. The V and J calls and the clone size are those of that table, but D and trimming were determined from the DNA. The table for this sample lists 1 million to 1.2 million clones; roughly 77% of them were counted only once. The ten largest clones add up to 0.89% of the sample.

The chain employs TRBV23-1 and TRBJ2-3, with an unclear D gene assignment. TRBV23-1 is recorded as an ORF, its role being uncertain. The TCR comes from a man aged 18 to 35 in good health. Some clones in this sample may be carry-over from other donors' samples. What was sequenced was memory CD4+ T cells from PBMCs. This specimen's cell subset or site label, per the study, means: CD45RA-negative fraction. The nucleotide sequence reads as follows: TGCGCCAGCAGTCAATCTAGTGTTACGCAGTATTTT. This codes for CASSQSSVTQYF.